In this sample, the clone carrying this T cell receptor beta chain turned up a few times. The antigen is not known. This sample was included in a study of cytotoxic CD8 clonotypes in ibrutinib-treated CLL. Across the study: Included were some eleven relapsed/refractory and 15 treatment-naive patients, of whom approximately 18 were IGHV unmutated. Study observations and caveats: Patients had baseline clonality above age-matched healthy donors, and this clonality moved with circulating CD8+ T-cell counts.

The table came from immunoSEQ multiplex PCR; TCRdb's copy has only in-frame clones and leaves some out. The table includes 45,000 to 55,000 clones, roughly 57% detected once. V shed 4 bases and J shed 2 bases, with 6 bases lying between them. Germline assignment: CDR1 LGHNA and CDR2 YNFKEQ. CDR3 length: 13 amino acids. This chain uses TRBV4-2 with TRBJ2-1; D not resolved. The sequences come from PBMCs, collected after 12 months of ibrutinib treatment. This sequence originates from a human donor with chronic lymphocytic leukemia. The CDR3 reads CASSLRPYNEQFF. CDR3 coding DNA: TGTGCCAGCAGCCTGCGGCCCTACAATGAGCAGTTCTTC.